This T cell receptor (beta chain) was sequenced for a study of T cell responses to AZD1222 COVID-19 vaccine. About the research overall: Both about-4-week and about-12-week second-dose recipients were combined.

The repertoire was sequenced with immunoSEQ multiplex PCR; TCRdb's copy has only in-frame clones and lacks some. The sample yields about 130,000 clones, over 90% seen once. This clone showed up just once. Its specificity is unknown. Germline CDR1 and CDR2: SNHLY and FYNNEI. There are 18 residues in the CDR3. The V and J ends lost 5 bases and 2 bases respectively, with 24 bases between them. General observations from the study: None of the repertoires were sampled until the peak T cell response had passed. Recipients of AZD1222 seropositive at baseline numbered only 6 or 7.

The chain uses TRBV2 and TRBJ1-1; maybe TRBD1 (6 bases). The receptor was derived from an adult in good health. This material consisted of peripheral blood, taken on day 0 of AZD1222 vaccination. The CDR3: CASSSMAQGAGFNTEAFF. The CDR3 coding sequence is TGTGCCAGCAGTTCTATGGCACAGGGCGCCGGGTTTAACACTGAAGCTTTCTTT. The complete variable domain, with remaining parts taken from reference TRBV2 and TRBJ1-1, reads EPEVTQTPSHQVTQMGQEVILRCVPISNHLYFYWYRQILGQKVEFLVSFYNNEISEKSEIFDDQFSVERPDGSNFTLKIRSTKLEDSAMYFCASSSMAQGAGFNTEAFFGQGTRLTVV.